The sequence of this T cell receptor beta chain was determined in a study of blood T cell repertoires in COVID-19. Using immunoSEQ multiplex PCR, the repertoire was profiled, and TCRdb retains in-frame clones only, with some absent. The table has about 200,000 clones, roughly 83% seen once. The V end lost 5 bases, the J end lost 7 bases, and 20 bases lay between the germline ends. The CDR3 has 16 amino acids. The germline V gene has CDR1 SGHNT and CDR2 YENEEA. This clone was observed a handful of times. This chain joins TRBV11-3 and TRBJ2-2; maybe TRBD1 (6 bases). Sequencing was carried out using peripheral blood. The sequence came from a woman in her thirties or forties with COVID-19, enrolled during active disease. The CDR3 nucleotides read TGTGCCAGCAGCCCCTTCCGGGACAAGGAAAACGGGGAGCTGTTTTTT. Protein product: CASSPFRDKENGELFF.